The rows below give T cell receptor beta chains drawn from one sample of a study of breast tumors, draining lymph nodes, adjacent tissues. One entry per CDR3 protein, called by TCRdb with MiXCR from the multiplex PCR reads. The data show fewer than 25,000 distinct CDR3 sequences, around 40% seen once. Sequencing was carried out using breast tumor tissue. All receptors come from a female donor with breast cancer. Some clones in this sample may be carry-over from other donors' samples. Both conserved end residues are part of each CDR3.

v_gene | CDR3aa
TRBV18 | CASSQDTYEQYF
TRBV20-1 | CSARAILAGSTDTQYF
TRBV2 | CASSVEGGHGELFF
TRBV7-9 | CASSDGPYEQYF
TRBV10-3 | CAISEDRYPPLHF
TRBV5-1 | CASSLAQFGEKLFF
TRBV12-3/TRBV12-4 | CASSFLGGKGEKLFF
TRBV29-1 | CSVGDRGDYGYTF
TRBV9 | CASSVGVYSGRKAGELFF
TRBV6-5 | CASSYSKTIRGPYGYTF
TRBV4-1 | CASSQAEPGWPQHF
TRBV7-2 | CASYSGFGNSPLHF
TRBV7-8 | CASARAGYEQYF
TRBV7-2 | CASSSITSGGYNEQFF
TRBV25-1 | CASSVWDNNSPLHF
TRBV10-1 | CASSEIRVIHYGYTF
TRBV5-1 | CASSPRGGSQYF
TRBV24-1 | CATSGGEPNSPLHF
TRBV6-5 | CASSYSRQGTDTQYF
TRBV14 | CASSLWDRGRKGEQFF
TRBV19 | CASSQETSTDTQYF
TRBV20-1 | CSAPRTSGRTDTQYF
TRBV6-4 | CASIFKDPLSYEQYF
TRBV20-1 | CSATLTGGGSGQPQHF
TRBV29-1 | CSATYSSYGYTF